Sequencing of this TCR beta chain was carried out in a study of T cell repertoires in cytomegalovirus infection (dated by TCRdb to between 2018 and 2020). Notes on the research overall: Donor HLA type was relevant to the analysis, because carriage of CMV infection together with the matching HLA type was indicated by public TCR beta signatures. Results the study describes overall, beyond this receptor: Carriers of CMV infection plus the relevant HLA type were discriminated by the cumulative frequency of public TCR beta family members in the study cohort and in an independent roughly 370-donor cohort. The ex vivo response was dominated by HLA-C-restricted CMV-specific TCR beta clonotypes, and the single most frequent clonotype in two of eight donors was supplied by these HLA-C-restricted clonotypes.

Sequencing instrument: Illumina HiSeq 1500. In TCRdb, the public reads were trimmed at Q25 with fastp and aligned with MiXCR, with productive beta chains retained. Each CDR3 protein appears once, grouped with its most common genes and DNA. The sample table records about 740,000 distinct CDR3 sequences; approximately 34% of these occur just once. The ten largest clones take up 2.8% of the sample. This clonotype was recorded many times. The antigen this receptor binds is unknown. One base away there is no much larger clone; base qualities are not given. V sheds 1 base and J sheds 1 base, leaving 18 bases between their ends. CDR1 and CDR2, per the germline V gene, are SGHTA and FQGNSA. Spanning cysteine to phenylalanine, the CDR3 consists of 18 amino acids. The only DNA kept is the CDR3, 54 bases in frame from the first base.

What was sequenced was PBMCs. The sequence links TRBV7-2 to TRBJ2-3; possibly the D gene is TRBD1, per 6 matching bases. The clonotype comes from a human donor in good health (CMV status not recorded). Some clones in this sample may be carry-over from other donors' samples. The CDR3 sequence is CASSLGPGVSPRTDTQYF. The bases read TGTGCCAGCAGCTTAGGTCCAGGGGTCTCCCCTCGCACAGATACGCAGTATTTT.